The TCR beta chain described here comes from a study of blood T cell repertoires in COVID-19. For the study at large: Samples taken during acute and convalescent COVID-19 were collected in the United States, Italy and Spain. Sample material is recorded as cDNA or gDNA derived from T cells, B-cell-depleted T cells, or PBMCs.

There are 17 residues in the CDR3. V lost 3 bases and J lost 2; bases outside the gene matches: 6. The V gene's germline CDR1 is SGHNT and CDR2 YYREEE (reference sequence). The data were produced by immunoSEQ multiplex PCR, yet TCRdb's version contains in-frame clones alone and is incomplete. The sample includes roughly 200,000 clones, 80% seen only once; the top ten take less than 7%. Sequencing used peripheral blood. The V call is TRBV5-4, the J call TRBJ2-1, with 12 positions matching TRBD2. The clonotype comes from a man between 60 and 70 years old with acute or convalescent COVID-19. The CDR3 DNA reads TGTGCCAGCAGCTACACTAGCGGGGGGACAACCTACAATGAGCAGTTCTTC. It codes for CASSYTSGGTTYNEQFF.